These T cell receptor beta chains were read from a single sample in a study of human T cells and chemical hapten exposure. TCRdb passed the RACE reads through MiXCR, listing each CDR3 protein once. The table includes about 35,000 distinct CDR3 sequences, about 12% detected once. Sequenced material: whole blood, taken in connection with sensitization to the hapten diphenylcyclopropenone (DPC). These receptors were collected from a woman in her forties with alopecia areata. Some clones in this sample may be carry-over from other donors' samples. The CDR3 runs from the conserved cysteine through the conserved F or W. A D gene is named only where the DNA matches it firmly. Rows give clone size only sometimes, using once, few, many, or a class for an expanded clone.

CDR3 DNA: TGTGCCAGCAGTGCCAGGGGGCGCGGCACAGATACGCAGTATTTT; CDR3 protein: CASSARGRGTDTQYF; D gene: TRBD1; J gene: TRBJ2-3; V gene: TRBV27; clone size: medium-sized
CDR3 DNA: TGTGCCATCCTTGGGGATACAGATACGCAGTATTTT; CDR3 protein: CAILGDTDTQYF; D gene: -; J gene: TRBJ2-3; V gene: TRBV28; clone size: few
CDR3 DNA: TGTGCCAGCAGCTTAGATTGGAGGCCCACTGAAGCTTTCTTT; CDR3 protein: CASSLDWRPTEAFF; D gene: -; J gene: TRBJ1-1; V gene: TRBV11-2; clone size: -
CDR3 DNA: TGTGCCAGCAGCCTTAATGGAGGGGGCTGGAACGAGCAGTACTTC; CDR3 protein: CASSLNGGGWNEQYF; D gene: -; J gene: TRBJ2-7; V gene: TRBV7-2; clone size: many
CDR3 DNA: TGCGCCAGCAGCTTGTCGACAGGAGCCCAAGAGACCCAGTACTTC; CDR3 protein: CASSLSTGAQETQYF; D gene: -; J gene: TRBJ2-5; V gene: TRBV5-1; clone size: many
CDR3 DNA: TGTGCCAGCAGCCACCCCCTTGGGATGAACACTGAAGCTTTCTTT; CDR3 protein: CASSHPLGMNTEAFF; D gene: -; J gene: TRBJ1-1; V gene: TRBV3-1; clone size: many
CDR3 DNA: TGTGCCAGCAGTGCAAAAGTCCGGGAAGCTTACAATGAGCAGTTCTTC; CDR3 protein: CASSAKVREAYNEQFF; D gene: -; J gene: TRBJ2-1; V gene: TRBV5-6; clone size: many
CDR3 DNA: TGTGCCTGGAGTGCCGTGGGACCGCACAATCAGCCCCAGCATTTT; CDR3 protein: CAWSAVGPHNQPQHF; D gene: -; J gene: TRBJ1-5; V gene: TRBV30; clone size: many
CDR3 DNA: TGTGCCAGCAGCCCTCTGAGGGGCAGCTCCTACGAGCAGTACTTC; CDR3 protein: CASSPLRGSSYEQYF; D gene: -; J gene: TRBJ2-7; V gene: TRBV11-2; clone size: few
CDR3 DNA: TGCGCCAGCAGCTTGGGACGGCCCACAGATACGCAGTATTTT; CDR3 protein: CASSLGRPTDTQYF; D gene: -; J gene: TRBJ2-3; V gene: TRBV5-1; clone size: -
CDR3 DNA: TGCGCCAGCAGCCAAGGTCGCCTAGGAAATGAGCAGTTCTTC; CDR3 protein: CASSQGRLGNEQFF; D gene: -; J gene: TRBJ2-1; V gene: TRBV4-1; clone size: many
CDR3 DNA: TGTGCCAGTAAGGTATGGGGGGCGACCTACGAGCAGTACTTC; CDR3 protein: CASKVWGATYEQYF; D gene: -; J gene: TRBJ2-7; V gene: TRBV6-1; clone size: few
CDR3 DNA: TGCGCCAGCAGCTTGGCAAAGGTATCAGATACGCAGTATTTT; CDR3 protein: CASSLAKVSDTQYF; D gene: -; J gene: TRBJ2-3; V gene: TRBV5-1; clone size: -
CDR3 DNA: TGTGCCAGCAGTCCCCGTGCTGGGACAGGGGAAGAGACCCAGTACTTC; CDR3 protein: CASSPRAGTGEETQYF; D gene: TRBD1; J gene: TRBJ2-5; V gene: TRBV6-1; clone size: many
CDR3 DNA: TGTGCCAGCGGCCCCGACAGGACCTTCTACGAGCAGTACTTC; CDR3 protein: CASGPDRTFYEQYF; D gene: -; J gene: TRBJ2-7; V gene: TRBV6-2/TRBV6-3; clone size: many
CDR3 DNA: TGCAGCGCCCGCAAACAGGGCTCCTACGAGCAGTACTTC; CDR3 protein: CSARKQGSYEQYF; D gene: -; J gene: TRBJ2-7; V gene: TRBV29-1; clone size: -
CDR3 DNA: TGTGCCAGCTCACACGGGCCCACCCCAGATACGCAGTATTTT; CDR3 protein: CASSHGPTPDTQYF; D gene: -; J gene: TRBJ2-3; V gene: TRBV18; clone size: -
CDR3 DNA: TGTGCCAGCAGTTCCGCTAGCGGCGGATCCTACAATGAGCAGTTCTTC; CDR3 protein: CASSSASGGSYNEQFF; D gene: TRBD2; J gene: TRBJ2-1; V gene: TRBV28; clone size: few
CDR3 DNA: TGTGCCAGCAGTCGAGACCTAGCACACACTGAAGCTTTCTTT; CDR3 protein: CASSRDLAHTEAFF; D gene: -; J gene: TRBJ1-1; V gene: TRBV11-2; clone size: many
CDR3 DNA: TGTGCCAGCAGCCAACTAGCGGGAGGGCCAAAGCAGTACTTC; CDR3 protein: CASSQLAGGPKQYF; D gene: TRBD2; J gene: TRBJ2-7; V gene: TRBV3-1; clone size: few
CDR3 DNA: TGTGCCAGCCGGTCCGGGGTTAACACTGAAGCTTTCTTT; CDR3 protein: CASRSGVNTEAFF; D gene: -; J gene: TRBJ1-1; V gene: TRBV7-3; clone size: many
CDR3 DNA: TGTGCCAGCAGAGCGGCCGGCACTGAAGCTTTCTTT; CDR3 protein: CASRAAGTEAFF; D gene: -; J gene: TRBJ1-1; V gene: TRBV27; clone size: -
CDR3 DNA: TGCAGCGTTGGGTGGGGCTACGAGCAGTACTTC; CDR3 protein: CSVGWGYEQYF; D gene: -; J gene: TRBJ2-7; V gene: TRBV29-1; clone size: few
CDR3 DNA: TGTGCCAGCAGTCGCAGGGGGAACACTGAAGCTTTCTTT; CDR3 protein: CASSRRGNTEAFF; D gene: -; J gene: TRBJ1-1; V gene: TRBV6-2/TRBV6-3; clone size: many
CDR3 DNA: TGTGCCAGCAGTCCGCTGTTTAACAGGGGCACAGATACGCAGTATTTT; CDR3 protein: CASSPLFNRGTDTQYF; D gene: -; J gene: TRBJ2-3; V gene: TRBV28; clone size: few
CDR3 DNA: TGCAGCGCCTCTGACCCCAACACAGATACGCAGTATTTT; CDR3 protein: CSASDPNTDTQYF; D gene: -; J gene: TRBJ2-3; V gene: TRBV29-1; clone size: -
CDR3 DNA: TGCGCCAGCAGCGGTTCCTACGAGCAGTACTTC; CDR3 protein: CASSGSYEQYF; D gene: -; J gene: TRBJ2-7; V gene: TRBV5-1; clone size: many
CDR3 DNA: TGTGCCAGCAGCCAAAGAGGGACAGGGGCTAACTATGGCTACACCTTC; CDR3 protein: CASSQRGTGANYGYTF; D gene: TRBD1; J gene: TRBJ1-2; V gene: TRBV3-1; clone size: -